The 14 T cell receptor beta chains reported below all come from one sample, sequenced in a study of T cell responses to AZD1222 COVID-19 vaccine. Generated by immunoSEQ multiplex PCR, the TCRdb table keeps only in-frame clones and is missing some. The sample has about 110,000 clones; 87% are singletons. The sequences come from peripheral blood, collected 28 days after the second AZD1222 dose. These receptor sequences come from an adult who received the AZD1222 COVID-19 vaccine.

The V gene is TRBV19, the J gene TRBJ1-2; TRBD1 might be the D (5 bases). The CDR3 loop spans 15 amino acids. Germline values: CDR1 LNHDA, CDR2 SQIVND (reference sequence). Deletions cut 9 bases from V and 5 bases from J, with 22 bases between. CDR3 amino acids: CASISPGLKGYGYTF. The CDR3 region has the DNA TGTGCCAGCATATCACCGGGACTAAAGGGTTATGGCTACACCTTC. The full variable domain, completed using reference TRBV19 and TRBJ1-2, is DGGITQSPKYLFRKEGQNVTLSCEQNLNHDAMYWYRQDPGQGLRLIYYSQIVNDFQKGDIAEGYSVSREKKESFPLTVTSAQKNPTAFYLCASISPGLKGYGYTFGSGTRLTVV.

The chain joins TRBV6-2 or TRBV6-3 to TRBJ1-1; 8 bases agree with TRBD1. The V gene end was trimmed by 0 bases and the J gene end by 4 bases; junction bases not matched to a gene: 4. Germline CDR1 is MNHEY and CDR2 is SVGEGT. This CDR3 is 15 amino acids long. For the CDR3, the DNA is TGTGCCAGCAGTTACTCGAGGACAGGGTTCACTGAAGCTTTCTTT. This sequence encodes CASSYSRTGFTEAFF.

As DNA, the CDR3 is TGTGCCAGCAGTGACAGTTACAATCAGCCCCAGCATTTT. Protein: CASSDSYNQPQHF. This rearrangement joins TRBV12-3 or TRBV12-4 to TRBJ1-5; D possibly corresponds to TRBD1 (5 bases). This CDR3 spans 13 amino acids. Trimming took off 5 bases at V and 3 bases at J, with 8 bases between the two ends.

This chain joins TRBV30 and TRBJ1-1; 7 nucleotides match TRBD1. The CDR3 runs 12 residues. Germline CDR1 and CDR2: GTSNPN and SVGIG (reference sequence). Losses at the gene ends were 2 bases for V and 7 bases for J; bases not matched to a gene: 4. In DNA, the CDR3 is TGTGCCTGGAGTCTGACAGGGCGTGAAGCTTTCTTT. Translating gives CAWSLTGREAFF.

This clone is a singleton in its sample. The gene calls are TRBV5-1 and TRBJ2-3, with D possibly matching TRBD2 (7 bases). Germline CDR1 reads SGHRS; CDR2 reads YFSETQ. The CDR3 is made up of 15 amino acids. V was cut by 5 bases and J by 2 bases, with 15 bases left in between. CDR3 nucleotide sequence: TGCGCCAGCAGGAGTTCGGGGGGCACCACAGATACGCAGTATTTT. Translated: CASRSSGGTTDTQYF. Full variable domain (missing parts from reference TRBV5-1 and TRBJ2-3): KAGVTQTPRYLIKTRGQQVTLSCSPISGHRSVSWYQQTPGQGLQFLFEYFSETQRNKGNFPGRFSGRQFSNSRSEMNVSTLELGDSALYLCASRSSGGTTDTQYFGPGTRLTVL.

The chain is built from TRBV10-3 and TRBJ1-5; 12 nucleotides line up with TRBD1. Germline V CDR1 and CDR2: ENHRY, SYGVKD. V trimming: 5 bases; J trimming: 6 bases; junction bases outside the gene matches: 8. This CDR3 has 16 residues. CDR3 nucleotide sequence: TGTGCCATCAGTCCTACGGGACAGGGGGCAGGTCAGCCCCAGCATTTT. Translated: CAISPTGQGAGQPQHF.

The chain employs TRBV4-2 and TRBJ2-1; TRBD2 aligns across 8 bases. This CDR3 comprises 15 residues. The V gene's germline CDR1 is LGHNA and CDR2 YNFKEQ. The V gene end was trimmed by 0 bases and the J gene end by 9 bases; junction bases not matched to a gene: 7. CDR3: CASSQDRAGAREQFF. CDR3 nucleotides: TGTGCCAGCAGCCAAGATCGAGCGGGAGCACGTGAGCAGTTCTTC.

The chain joins TRBV6-5 to TRBJ1-1, with D maybe TRBD1 (5 bases). V dropped 7 bases and J dropped 5 bases, with 17 bases sitting between them. The CDR3 runs to 14 residues. Germline loops: CDR1 MNHEY, CDR2 SVGAGI. This CDR3 reads CASTDIRKGTEAFF. CDR3 in DNA: TGTGCCAGCACGGACATTCGGAAGGGGACTGAAGCTTTCTTT.

The CDR3 protein is CASSLAGVDYTF. CDR3 nucleotide sequence: TGCGCCAGCAGCTTGGCTGGGGTTGACTACACCTTC. V is TRBV5-1 and J is TRBJ1-2, with D hard to call. CDR1 and CDR2 from the germline V gene are SGHRS and YFSETQ. Trimming removed 0 bases at V and 10 bases at J, with 10 bases between. The CDR3 has 12 amino acids.

This chain links TRBV24-1 with TRBJ2-3, with D possibly TRBD1 on 5 matching bases. V lost 5 bases and J 1 base, leaving 9 bases between the germline ends. The CDR3 runs 14 residues. Germline V gives CDR1 KGHDR, CDR2 SFDVKD. CDR3 DNA sequence: TGTGCCACCAGTGTCACAGGTCGCACAGATACGCAGTATTTT. The encoded protein is CATSVTGRTDTQYF.

The genes are TRBV3-1 (or the pseudogene TRBV3-2) and TRBJ2-1, with D possibly being TRBD2 (5 bases). The CDR3 length is 15 residues. Germline loops: CDR1 LGHDT, CDR2 YNNKEL (reference sequence). The V end lost 3 bases, the J end lost 9 bases, and 18 bases lay between the germline ends. In nucleotides, the CDR3 is TGTGCCAGCAGCCAGCGTTCGCGTCGGGGTTCTGAGCAGTTCTTC. It encodes CASSQRSRRGSEQFF.

The chain couples TRBV7-3 to TRBJ2-2, with 13 nucleotides matching TRBD2. Germline CDR1 and CDR2: SGHTA and FQGTGA. This CDR3 comprises 17 residues. Trimming removed 4 bases from V and 9 bases from J; junction bases left unmatched: 11. The CDR3 nucleotides read TGTGCCAGCAGCTCCCAGCCCCCACTAGCGGGAGGGCGGGAGCTGTTTTTT. This translates into CASSSQPPLAGGRELFF.

The V call is TRBV28, the J call TRBJ1-1; possible D gene TRBD1, 6 bases. CDR1 and CDR2 from the germline V gene are MDHEN and SYDVKM. The CDR3 runs to 13 residues. V lost 6 bases, J lost 1 base, and 9 bases lay in between. This CDR3 reads CASRGGQNTEAFF. CDR3 coding DNA: TGTGCCAGCAGGGGGGGACAGAACACTGAAGCTTTCTTT.

This clone came up once. The chain links TRBV6-4 to TRBJ2-1, with 16 nucleotides matching TRBD2. V gave up 6 bases and J gave up 8 bases; unmatched junction bases: 7. This CDR3 has 16 amino acids. Germline CDR1 MRHNA, CDR2 SNTAGT. CDR3 residues: CASSEGLAGGPYEQFF. The CDR3 bases are TGTGCCAGCAGCGAGGGACTAGCGGGAGGGCCATATGAGCAGTTCTTC.